The entry that follows covers one T cell receptor (beta chain) sequence. The target antigen is unknown. This sample was taken from a study of cytomegalovirus exposure and HLA in healthy donors. This CDR3 region has 14 residues. The germline gives CDR1 SGHRS, CDR2 YFSETQ. With 4 bases removed from V and 2 bases from J, the gap between germline ends came to 7 bases. PCR primers comprised 60 Vbeta and 13 Jbeta primers. The table came from immunoSEQ multiplex PCR; TCRdb's copy has only in-frame clones and leaves some out. The sample lists around 110,000 clones; over 80% were seen once. Notes on the study in general: Among the most significant clusters, several appeared linked to common viral pathogens in a later analysis.

This clonotype originated in a man aged 25 to 40 in good health and CMV-seronegative. This chain uses TRBV5-1 with TRBJ2-6, with TRBD1 as a possible D gene (5 bases). Input material: PBMCs. CDR3 protein: CASSTTAGANVLTF. In DNA, the CDR3 is TGCGCCAGCAGCACGACAGCTGGGGCCAACGTCCTGACTTTC.